The present TCR beta chain was sequenced within a study of blood T cell repertoires in COVID-19. Overall study context: COVID-19 samples, acute and convalescent, were from the United States, Italy and Spain. In each case, the material was cDNA or gDNA derived from T cells, B-cell-depleted T cells, or PBMCs.

In the study's own analysis: By means of reference gene primer amplification, nucleated cell counts were estimated. The method was immunoSEQ multiplex PCR; TCRdb's version includes in-frame clones alone and lacks a portion of them. That table furnishes V, J and clone size, whereas the DNA furnished D and trimming. The sample consists of over 120,000 clones, about 82% of them appearing once. Trimming pared 4 bases from V and 13 bases from J, leaving 11 bases between. Germline V gene data show CDR1 as MNHEY and CDR2 as SVGEGT. The CDR3 is 12 amino acids. The V call is TRBV6-2 or TRBV6-3, the J call TRBJ1-6; D is uncertain. The sequence was collected from a woman older than 75 with active or convalescent COVID-19. The source material was peripheral blood. The CDR3 loop reads CASSWRVSPLHF. CDR3 sequence (DNA): TGTGCCAGCAGTTGGCGGGTTTCTCCCCTCCACTTT.